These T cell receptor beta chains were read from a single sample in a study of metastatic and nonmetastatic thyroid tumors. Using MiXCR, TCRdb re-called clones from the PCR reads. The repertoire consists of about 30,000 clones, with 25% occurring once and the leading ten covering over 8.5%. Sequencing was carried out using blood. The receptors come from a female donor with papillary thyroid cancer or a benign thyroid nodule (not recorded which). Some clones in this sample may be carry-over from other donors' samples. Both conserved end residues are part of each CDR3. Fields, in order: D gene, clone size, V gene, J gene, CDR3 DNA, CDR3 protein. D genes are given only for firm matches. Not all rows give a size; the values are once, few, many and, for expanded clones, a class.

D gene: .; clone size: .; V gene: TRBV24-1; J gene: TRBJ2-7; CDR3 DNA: TGTGCCACCTATGATTTAACGGTGGGCGTGAGGGTATACGAGCAGTACTTC; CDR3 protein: CATYDLTVGVRVYEQYF
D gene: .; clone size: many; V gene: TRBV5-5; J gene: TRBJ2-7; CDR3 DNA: TGTGCCAGCAGCTTGCCAGGGAAGTCCTACGAGCAGTACTTC; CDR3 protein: CASSLPGKSYEQYF
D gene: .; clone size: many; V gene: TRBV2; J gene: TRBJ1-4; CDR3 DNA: TGTGCCACTCATAGGGGCATGGGACCAACTAATGAAAAACTGTTTTTT; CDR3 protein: CATHRGMGPTNEKLFF
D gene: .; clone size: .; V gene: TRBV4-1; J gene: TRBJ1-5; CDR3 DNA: TGCGCCAGCAGCCAGGGACCCTCGGGGAATCAGCCCCAGCATTTT; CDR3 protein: CASSQGPSGNQPQHF
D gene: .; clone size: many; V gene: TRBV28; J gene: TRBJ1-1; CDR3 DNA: TGTGCCAGCAGGCAACTGAACACTGAAGCTTTCTTT; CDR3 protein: CASRQLNTEAFF
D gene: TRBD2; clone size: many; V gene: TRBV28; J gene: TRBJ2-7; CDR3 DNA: TGTGCCAGCAGTTTATGGGGGGCTAGCGGGAGGACCTACGAGCAGTACTTC; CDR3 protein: CASSLWGASGRTYEQYF
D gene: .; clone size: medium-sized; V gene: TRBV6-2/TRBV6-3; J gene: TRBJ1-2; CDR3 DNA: TGTGCCAGCAGTTCCGGGCCTCAAAGGGGCGGCTACACCTTC; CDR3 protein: CASSSGPQRGGYTF
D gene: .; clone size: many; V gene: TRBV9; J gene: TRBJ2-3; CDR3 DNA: TGTGCCAGCAGCGTACAGGACCCAGATACGCAGTATTTT; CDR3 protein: CASSVQDPDTQYF
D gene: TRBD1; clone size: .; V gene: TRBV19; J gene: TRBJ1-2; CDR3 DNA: TGTGCCAGTATTACGCGGACAGGGCTAAACCCCTATGGCTACACCTTC; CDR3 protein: CASITRTGLNPYGYTF
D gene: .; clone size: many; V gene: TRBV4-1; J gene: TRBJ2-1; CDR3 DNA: TGCGCCAGCAGCCATTTAGCGGTTCTTTCCTACAATGAGCAGTTCTTC; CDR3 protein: CASSHLAVLSYNEQFF
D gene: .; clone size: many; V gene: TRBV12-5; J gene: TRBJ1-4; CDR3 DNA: TGTGCTAGTCTGGGTGAAAAACTGTTTTTT; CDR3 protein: CASLGEKLFF
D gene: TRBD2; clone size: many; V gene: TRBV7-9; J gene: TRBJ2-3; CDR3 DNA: TGTGCCAGCAGCCCGGGGCGGGGGACAGATACGCAGTATTTT; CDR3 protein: CASSPGRGTDTQYF
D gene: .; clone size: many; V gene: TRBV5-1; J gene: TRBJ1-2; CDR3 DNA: TGCGCCAGCAGCTTGGTTCCCGGTCTCTACACCTTC; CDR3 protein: CASSLVPGLYTF
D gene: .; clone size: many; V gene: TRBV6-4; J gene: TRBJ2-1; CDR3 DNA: TGTGCCAGCAGTGAGGGAGGAGTTGGTGAGCAGTTCTTC; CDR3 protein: CASSEGGVGEQFF
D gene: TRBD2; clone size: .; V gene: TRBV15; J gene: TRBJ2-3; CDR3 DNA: TGTGCCACCTCTCCGGGAGGGGCGATGGATACGCAGTTTTTT; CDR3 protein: CATSPGGAMDTQFF
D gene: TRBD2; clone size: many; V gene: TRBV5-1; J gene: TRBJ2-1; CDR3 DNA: TGCGCCAGCAGCTTAGGGGGACAGGCGGGACTAGCGGGAGTGGGTGAGCAGTTCTTC; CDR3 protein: CASSLGGQAGLAGVGEQFF
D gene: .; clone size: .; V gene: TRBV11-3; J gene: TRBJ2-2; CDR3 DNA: TGTGCCAGCAGCAAAGACGGAGGCACCGGGGAGCTGTTTTTT; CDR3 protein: CASSKDGGTGELFF
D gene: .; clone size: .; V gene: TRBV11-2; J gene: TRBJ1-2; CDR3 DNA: TGTGCCAGCAGCGTAGGACAGAACTATGGCTACACCTTC; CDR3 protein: CASSVGQNYGYTF
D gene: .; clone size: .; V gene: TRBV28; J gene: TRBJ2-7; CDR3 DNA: TGTGCCAACAGTATATCCTACGAGCAGTACTTC; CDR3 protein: CANSISYEQYF
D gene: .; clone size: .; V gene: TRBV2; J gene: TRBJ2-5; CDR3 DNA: TGTGCCAGCATTGAAATCCCGCAAATCCAGTACTTC; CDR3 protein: CASIEIPQIQYF
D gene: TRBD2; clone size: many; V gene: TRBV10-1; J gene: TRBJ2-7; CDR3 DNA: TGCGCCAGCAGTAAAAGGACTAGTTCTGACGAGCAGTACTTC; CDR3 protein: CASSKRTSSDEQYF
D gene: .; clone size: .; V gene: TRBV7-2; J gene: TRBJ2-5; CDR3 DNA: TGTGCCAGCAGTTCTCCGGGGTTTGGCCAAGAGACCCAGTACTTC; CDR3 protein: CASSSPGFGQETQYF
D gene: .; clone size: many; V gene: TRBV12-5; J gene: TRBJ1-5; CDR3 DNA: TGTGCTAGTGGCCCAGGACTGACCAATCAGCCCCAGCATTTT; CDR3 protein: CASGPGLTNQPQHF
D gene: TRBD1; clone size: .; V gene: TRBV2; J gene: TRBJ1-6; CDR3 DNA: TGTGCCAGCGGACAGGTCAATAATTCACCCCTCCACTTT; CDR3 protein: CASGQVNNSPLHF
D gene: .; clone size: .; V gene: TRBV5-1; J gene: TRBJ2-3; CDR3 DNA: TGCGCCAGCAGCTTGGGACTGCCGGTGTATACGCAGTATTTT; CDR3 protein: CASSLGLPVYTQYF
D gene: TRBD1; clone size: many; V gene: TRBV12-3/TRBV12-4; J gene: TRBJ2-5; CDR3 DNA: TGTGCCAGCAGGCCCGGGACAGCGGAGACCCAGTACTTC; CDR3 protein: CASRPGTAETQYF
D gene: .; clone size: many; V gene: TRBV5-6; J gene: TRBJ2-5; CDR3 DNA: TGTGCCAGCAGCGTACTACAGGCTCCCCAAGAGACCCAGTACTTC; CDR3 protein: CASSVLQAPQETQYF
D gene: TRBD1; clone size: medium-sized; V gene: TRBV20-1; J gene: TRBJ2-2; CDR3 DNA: TGCAGTGCTAGAGACCCGGGACAGGGAAACACCGGGGAGCTGTTTTTT; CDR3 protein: CSARDPGQGNTGELFF
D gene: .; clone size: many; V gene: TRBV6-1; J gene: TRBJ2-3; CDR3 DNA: TGTGCCAGCCAAGGGGGCACAGATACGCAGTATTTT; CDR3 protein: CASQGGTDTQYF
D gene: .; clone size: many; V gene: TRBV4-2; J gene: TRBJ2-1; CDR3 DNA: TGTGCCAGCAGCCAACCCCCCCATGAGCAGTTCTTC; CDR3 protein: CASSQPPHEQFF
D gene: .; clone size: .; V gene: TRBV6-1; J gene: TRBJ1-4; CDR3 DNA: TGTGCCAGCGCGCCCACGGGGCTCATCACTAATGAAAAAATGTTTTTT; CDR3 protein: CASAPTGLITNEKMFF
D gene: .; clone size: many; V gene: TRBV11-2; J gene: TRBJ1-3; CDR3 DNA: TGTGCCAGCAGCACACGGTGGGGGGCCGCTGGAAACACCATATATTTT; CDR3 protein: CASSTRWGAAGNTIYF
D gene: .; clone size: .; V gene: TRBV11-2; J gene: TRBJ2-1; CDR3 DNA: TGTGCCAACAGCTTATTAGCGGTAGGGCCGGTCAATGAGCAGTTCTTC; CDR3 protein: CANSLLAVGPVNEQFF
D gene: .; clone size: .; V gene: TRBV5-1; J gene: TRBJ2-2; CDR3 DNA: TGCGCCAGCAGTGTACAGGGCGTCAGGACCGGGGAGCTGTTTTTT; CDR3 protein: CASSVQGVRTGELFF
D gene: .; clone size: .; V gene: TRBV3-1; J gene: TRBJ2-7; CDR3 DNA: TGTACCAGCAGCCAAAGAGCAACTAGGAACGAGCAGTACTTC; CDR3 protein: CTSSQRATRNEQYF
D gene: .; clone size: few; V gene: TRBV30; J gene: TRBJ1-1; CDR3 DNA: TGTGCCTGGAGGGGGAAGGGATGGACTGAAGCTTTCTTT; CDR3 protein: CAWRGKGWTEAFF
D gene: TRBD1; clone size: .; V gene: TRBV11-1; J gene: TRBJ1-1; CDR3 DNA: TGTGCCAGCAGCCCAAGACAGGGAATGAACACTGAAGCTTTCTTT; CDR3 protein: CASSPRQGMNTEAFF
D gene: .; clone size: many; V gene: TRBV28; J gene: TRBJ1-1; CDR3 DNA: TGTGCCAGCAGTACTCATGGTTACACTGAAGCTTTCTTT; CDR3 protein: CASSTHGYTEAFF
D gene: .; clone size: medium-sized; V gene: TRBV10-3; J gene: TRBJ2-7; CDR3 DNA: TGTGCCATCAGCCGGGGGAACTACGAGCAGTACTTC; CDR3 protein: CAISRGNYEQYF
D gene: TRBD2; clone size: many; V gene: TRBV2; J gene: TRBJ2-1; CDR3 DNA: TGTGCCAGCAGTGGCCGGCGACTAGCGGGAGTAGGAGAGCAGTTCTTC; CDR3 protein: CASSGRRLAGVGEQFF
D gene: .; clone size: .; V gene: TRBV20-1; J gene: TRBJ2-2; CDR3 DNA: TGCAGTGCTAGAGACGGGACATACCACACCGGGGAGCTGTTTTTT; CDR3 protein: CSARDGTYHTGELFF
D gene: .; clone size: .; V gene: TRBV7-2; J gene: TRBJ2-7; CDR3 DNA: TGTGCCAGCAGCTTTAATGCGGGTTCCTACGAGCAGTACTTC; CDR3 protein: CASSFNAGSYEQYF
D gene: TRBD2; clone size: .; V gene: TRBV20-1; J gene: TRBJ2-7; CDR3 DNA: TGCAGTGCTAGAGAGCCAGCGGGGTATTCCTACGAGCAGTACTTC; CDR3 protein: CSAREPAGYSYEQYF
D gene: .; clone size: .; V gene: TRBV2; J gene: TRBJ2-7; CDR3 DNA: TGTGCCAGCAGTGAAGAGGCGGGACATTTTTTC; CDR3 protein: CASSEEAGHFF
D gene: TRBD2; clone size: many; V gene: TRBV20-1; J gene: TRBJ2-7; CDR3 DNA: TGCAGTGGTCTTTTCGCGGGAGCCGAGCAGTACTTC; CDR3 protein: CSGLFAGAEQYF
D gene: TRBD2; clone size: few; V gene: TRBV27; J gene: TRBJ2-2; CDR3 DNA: TGTGCCAGCAGTTTCCGCAGCGGGGTGGTGAACACCTGGGAGCTGTTTTTT; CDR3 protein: CASSFRSGVVNTWELFF
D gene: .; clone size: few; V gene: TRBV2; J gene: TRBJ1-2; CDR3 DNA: TGTGCCAGCAGAGGTCTGTCTAACTATGGCTACACCTTC; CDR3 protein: CASRGLSNYGYTF
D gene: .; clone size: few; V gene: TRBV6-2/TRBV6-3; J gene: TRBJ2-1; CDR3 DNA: TGTGCCAGCATTCCTCAGACTGGGATCTCCCACAATGAGCAGTTCTTC; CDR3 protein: CASIPQTGISHNEQFF
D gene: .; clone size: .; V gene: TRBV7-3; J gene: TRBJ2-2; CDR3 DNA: TGTGCCAGCAGCTCCTTACCGGACGTTGAGCTGTTTTTT; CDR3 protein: CASSSLPDVELFF
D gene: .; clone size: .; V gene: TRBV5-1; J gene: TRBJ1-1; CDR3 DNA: TGCGCCAGCAGCTTGGCGGCGGGTTCCCGGACGGGGCCCACTGAAGCTTTCTTT; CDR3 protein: CASSLAAGSRTGPTEAFF
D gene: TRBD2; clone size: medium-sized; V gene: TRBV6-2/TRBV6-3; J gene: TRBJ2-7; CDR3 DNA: TGTGCCAGCAGGGTAGCGGGAGGGAGCTACGAGCAGTACTTC; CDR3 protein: CASRVAGGSYEQYF
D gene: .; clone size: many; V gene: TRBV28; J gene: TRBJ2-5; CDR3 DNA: TGTGCCAGCAGTTTAAATGAAGGGAGCTACCAAGAGACCCAGTACTTC; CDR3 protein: CASSLNEGSYQETQYF
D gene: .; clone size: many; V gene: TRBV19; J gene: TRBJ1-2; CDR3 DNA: TGTGCCAGTAGTTCACCGGACCGCCGGAACTATGGCTACACCTTC; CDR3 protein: CASSSPDRRNYGYTF
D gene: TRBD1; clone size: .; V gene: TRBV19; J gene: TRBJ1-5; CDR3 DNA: TGTGCCAGTGGGGACAGGACCAATCAGCCCCAGCATTTT; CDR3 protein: CASGDRTNQPQHF
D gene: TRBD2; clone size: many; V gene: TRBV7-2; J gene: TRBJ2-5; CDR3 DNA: TGTGCCAGCAGCTTAGCGCTTCTAGCGGGAGGGGGGGTCGAGACCCAGTACTTC; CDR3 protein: CASSLALLAGGGVETQYF